This T cell receptor beta chain was sequenced in a study of shared clonotypes between healthy human individuals. The length of the CDR3 is 15 residues. Germline values: CDR1 SGHAT, CDR2 FQNNGV. Trimming stripped 0 bases from V and 4 bases from J, with 10 bases between. Repertoires were generated with immunoSEQ multiplex PCR, while TCRdb's copy carries only in-frame clones and drops some. The sample records roughly 2.5 million clones, roughly nine tenths being singletons. With regard to this clone: The sample contains more than one DNA sequence encoding this CDR3.

This chain uses TRBV11-2 with TRBJ1-3; possible D gene TRBD1, 6 bases. The receptor comes from a man aged 18 to 30 in good health. Sample: naive CD4+ T cells sorted from blood. Subset given: CD45RA+ positively selected. CDR3: CASSLEGARGNTIYF. CDR3 bases: TGTGCCAGCAGCTTAGAGGGGGCGCGGGGAAACACCATATATTTT.